This TCR beta chain is from a study of OX40 agonist ivuxolimab in advanced cancers. About this clone: Its antigen is undetermined.

The CDR3 totals 17 residues. Trimming took off 3 bases at V and 2 bases at J, with 16 bases between the two ends. Germline-derived CDR1 and CDR2 are SEHNR and FQNEAQ (reference sequence). Broader study findings: Certain nonresponders likewise exhibited a low normalized T-cell clonal expansion. In the expanded peripheral T cells, antigen specificity was never determined. Clonal expansion from baseline to week 6 occurred in both CD4+ and CD8+ T cells.

TCRdb's table, derived via immunoSEQ multiplex PCR, lists solely in-frame clones and lacks some. The sample includes roughly 56,000 clones, approximately 90% seen only once; the top ten take over 15%. The V call is TRBV7-9, the J call TRBJ1-4; D remains unclear. This specimen consisted of CD4+ or CD8+ T cells sorted from blood, obtained in a trial of the OX40 agonist ivuxolimab. This sequence originates from an adult with an advanced solid tumor such as melanoma, head and neck, liver or kidney cancer. The CDR3, as DNA: TGTGCCAGCAGCTTCCCCGCCGCGGAGGTTACTAATGAAAAACTGTTTTTT. Amino acid sequence: CASSFPAAEVTNEKLFF.